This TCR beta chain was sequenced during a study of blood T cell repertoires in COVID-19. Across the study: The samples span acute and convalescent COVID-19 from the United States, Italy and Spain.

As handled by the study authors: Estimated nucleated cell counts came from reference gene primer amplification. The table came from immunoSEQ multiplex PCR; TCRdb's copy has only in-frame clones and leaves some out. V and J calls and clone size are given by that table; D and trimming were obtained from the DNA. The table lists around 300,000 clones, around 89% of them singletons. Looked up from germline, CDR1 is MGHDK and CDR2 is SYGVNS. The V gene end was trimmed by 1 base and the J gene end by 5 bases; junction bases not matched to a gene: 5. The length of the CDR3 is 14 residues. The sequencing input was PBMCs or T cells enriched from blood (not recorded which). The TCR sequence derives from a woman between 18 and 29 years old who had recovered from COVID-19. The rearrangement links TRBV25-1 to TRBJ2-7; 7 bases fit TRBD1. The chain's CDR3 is CASSELDRVNEQYF. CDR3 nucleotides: TGTGCCAGCAGTGAATTAGACAGGGTGAACGAGCAGTACTTC.